The 8 T cell receptor beta chains given below trace back to one sample, sequenced in a study of beta chain features in type 1 diabetes. Expressed TCRB transcripts were sequenced because the entire RNA isolate underwent reverse transcription. Generated by immunoSEQ multiplex PCR, the TCRdb table keeps only in-frame clones and is missing some. The table records about 900,000 clones, around a sixth of them present only once. The specimen was naive CD4+ T cells from blood. The receptor set was obtained from a woman younger than 30 in good health.

A few counts support this clone. This chain joins TRBV7-2 and TRBJ2-1, with D hard to call. The germline V and J ends were trimmed by 1 base and 8 bases, with 15 bases remaining between them. This CDR3 comprises 15 residues. CDR1 and CDR2 from the germline V gene are SGHTA and FQGNSA. The DNA for the CDR3 is TGTGCCAGCAGCTTAGGGGTCAAGTTCCTTGATGAGCAGTTCTTC. This sequence encodes CASSLGVKFLDEQFF.

This clone was found a few times. The chain carries TRBV7-3 and TRBJ2-1; 9 bases map to TRBD1. The germline CDR1 and CDR2 sequences are SGHTA and FQGTGA. CDR3 length: 14 amino acids. J gave up 6 bases and V 0 bases, and 0 bases lay outside the gene matches. For the CDR3, the DNA is TGTGCCAGCAGCTTAACGGGACAGGGCAATGAGCAGTTCTTC. Translation: CASSLTGQGNEQFF.

The J gene is TRBJ2-1, the V gene TRBV28; D remains ambiguous. The CDR3 totals 11 residues. V was shortened by 4 bases and J by 15 bases, with 13 bases between the two germline ends. The germline V gene has CDR1 MDHEN and CDR2 SYDVKM. The chain's CDR3 is CASSSFLKSFF. CDR3 DNA sequence: TGTGCCAGCAGTTCCTTTCTGAAGTCGTTCTTC.

The chain recombines TRBV7-2 with TRBJ2-7, with 8 bases aligning to TRBD2. Trimming cost V 3 bases and J 5 bases; bases outside gene matches: 12. The CDR3 has 16 residues. Per the germline V gene, CDR1 is SGHTA and CDR2 is FQGNSA. The DNA of the CDR3 is TGTGCCAGCAGCTTGCTAAAAGCGGGAGCGGGCCACGAGCAGTACTTC. Amino acid sequence: CASSLLKAGAGHEQYF. Full variable domain (missing parts from reference TRBV7-2 and TRBJ2-7): GAGVSQSPSNKVTEKGKDVELRCDPISGHTALYWYRQSLGQGLEFLIYFQGNSAPDKSGLPSDRFSAERTGGSVSTLTIQRTQQEDSAVYLCASSLLKAGAGHEQYFGPGTRLTVT.

This clone was detected a few times. The CDR3 region is CAISELAGYTGELFF. The CDR3, as DNA: TGTGCCATCAGTGAACTAGCGGGATACACCGGGGAGCTGTTTTTT. The chain is built from TRBV10-3 and TRBJ2-2; TRBD2 aligns across 10 bases. Germline lookup yields CDR1 ENHRY and CDR2 SYGVKD. Trimming at V came to 3 bases and at J to 3 bases, leaving 1 base not matched to a gene. The CDR3 length is 15 residues.

The genes are TRBV6-5 and TRBJ1-5, with a tentative D call TRBD1 (6 bases). V was shortened by 6 bases and J by 3 bases, with 12 bases between the two germline ends. The germline V gene has CDR1 MNHEY and CDR2 SVGAGI. This CDR3 is built from 14 residues. The CDR3 DNA sequence: TGTGCCAGCAGACCTACAGGGTCCAATCAGCCCCAGCATTTT. Protein: CASRPTGSNQPQHF.

The rearrangement joins TRBV6-1 to TRBJ2-7, with 7 bases fitting TRBD2. After removal of 4 bases from V and 7 bases from J, the junction contained 10 bases not matched to a gene. The CDR3 has 14 amino acids. CDR1 and CDR2 (germline): MNHNS, SASEGT. Here the CDR3 reads CASSGTEASGEQYF. The CDR3 bases are TGTGCCAGCAGTGGCACGGAAGCTAGCGGAGAGCAGTACTTC.

The CDR3 nucleotides read TGTGCCAGCCGATTTACAGGGGAGGGGTACAATGAGCAGTTCTTC. This codes for CASRFTGEGYNEQFF. V and J are TRBV27 and TRBJ2-1; D is perhaps TRBD1 or TRBD2 (7 bases each). The germline V and J ends were trimmed by 8 bases and 4 bases, with 18 bases remaining between them. The CDR3 extends over 15 amino acids. Germline CDR1 is MNHEY and CDR2 is SMNVEV (reference sequence).